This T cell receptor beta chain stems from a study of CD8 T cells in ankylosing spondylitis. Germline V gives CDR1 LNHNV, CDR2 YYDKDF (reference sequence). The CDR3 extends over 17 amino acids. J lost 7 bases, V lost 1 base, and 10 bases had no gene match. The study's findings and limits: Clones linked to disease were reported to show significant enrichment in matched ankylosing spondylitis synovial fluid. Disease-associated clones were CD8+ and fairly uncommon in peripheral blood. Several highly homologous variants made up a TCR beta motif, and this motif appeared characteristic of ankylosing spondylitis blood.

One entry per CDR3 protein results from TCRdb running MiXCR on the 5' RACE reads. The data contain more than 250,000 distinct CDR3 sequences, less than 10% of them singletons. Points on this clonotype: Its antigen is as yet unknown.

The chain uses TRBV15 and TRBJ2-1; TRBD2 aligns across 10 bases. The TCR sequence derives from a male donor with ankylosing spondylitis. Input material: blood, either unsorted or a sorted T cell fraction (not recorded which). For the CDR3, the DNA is TGTGCCACCAGCAGAGTAGGCTCTAGCGGGAGTAGTAATGAGCAGTTCTTC. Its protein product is CATSRVGSSGSSNEQFF.